This T cell receptor (beta chain) was profiled in a study of T-cell reconstitution after alpha-beta-depleted transplantation in children. The V gene lost 0 bases and the J gene lost 8 bases, with 21 bases spanning the gap. Per the germline V gene, CDR1 is SGHRS and CDR2 is YFSETQ. The CDR3 is made up of 17 amino acids. Library preparation (for TCRbeta) was performed with unique molecular identifiers. In TCRdb, the PCR reads were re-called with MiXCR into one record per CDR3 protein. The profile shows 200,000 to 300,000 distinct CDR3 sequences, 20% to 30% of them singletons. This TCR was recovered from a female patient aged 2-9 years who had a stem cell transplant for congenital amegakaryocytic thrombocytopenia, so the T cells may come from the graft donor. The input for sequencing was PBMCs, mostly from graft donor cells, taken 360 days after TCRalphabeta/CD19-depleted stem cell transplant. The gene calls are TRBV5-1 and TRBJ2-1; D is unclear. The CDR3 bases are TGCGCCAGCAGCTTGGCCAGAGGAAGTTTAGGTCTCGATGAGCAGTTCTTC. Protein: CASSLARGSLGLDEQFF.